A selection of T cell receptor beta chains follows, all from one sample in a study of cytomegalovirus exposure and HLA in healthy donors. Method: immunoSEQ multiplex PCR; TCRdb's copy keeps in-frame clones and lacks some. Of just under 150,000 clones listed, approximately 90% are singletons. Sequenced: PBMCs. These TCRs come from a man aged 18 to 30 in good health and CMV-seropositive. Each CDR3 is given with its conserved first and last residue. A D gene is named only where the DNA matches it firmly. Not every row has a clone size; where given, it reads once, few, many or a size class.

CDR3 protein: CASRPGQRTGELFF
CDR3 DNA: TGTGCCAGCAGGCCGGGACAGAGGACCGGGGAGCTGTTTTTT
clone size: NA
V gene: TRBV28
D gene: TRBD1
J gene: TRBJ2-2

CDR3 protein: CAWSVLAEAFF
CDR3 DNA: TGTGCCTGGAGTGTACTCGCTGAAGCTTTCTTT
clone size: NA
V gene: TRBV30
D gene: NA
J gene: TRBJ1-1

CDR3 protein: CATSRVAGAGDEQFF
CDR3 DNA: TGTGCCACCAGCAGAGTGGCGGGAGCTGGGGATGAGCAGTTCTTC
clone size: NA
V gene: TRBV15
D gene: TRBD2
J gene: TRBJ2-1

CDR3 protein: CAIRAGGLNQPQHF
CDR3 DNA: TGTGCCATCAGGGCAGGGGGCCTCAATCAGCCCCAGCATTTT
clone size: NA
V gene: TRBV10-3
D gene: TRBD1
J gene: TRBJ1-5

CDR3 protein: CASSPGLASYEQYF
CDR3 DNA: TGCGCCAGCAGCCCGGGACTAGCATCCTACGAGCAGTACTTC
clone size: NA
V gene: TRBV5-1
D gene: TRBD2
J gene: TRBJ2-7

CDR3 protein: CASSRQGAGYDNQPQHF
CDR3 DNA: TGTGCCAGTAGCCGACAGGGGGCGGGTTACGACAATCAGCCCCAGCATTTT
clone size: NA
V gene: TRBV19
D gene: TRBD1
J gene: TRBJ1-5

CDR3 protein: CASSSRQNEKLFF
CDR3 DNA: TGTGCCAGCAGTTCGAGACAGAATGAAAAACTGTTTTTT
clone size: few
V gene: TRBV6-5
D gene: NA
J gene: TRBJ1-4

CDR3 protein: CASSYYEQYF
CDR3 DNA: TGTGCCAGCAGCTACTACGAGCAGTACTTC
clone size: NA
V gene: TRBV2
D gene: NA
J gene: TRBJ2-7

CDR3 protein: CASSASGQGFYEQYF
CDR3 DNA: TGTGCCAGTAGTGCCTCGGGACAGGGTTTTTACGAGCAGTACTTC
clone size: NA
V gene: TRBV19
D gene: TRBD1
J gene: TRBJ2-7

CDR3 protein: CASSTGEIHEQYF
CDR3 DNA: TGCGCCAGCAGCACGGGAGAGATCCACGAGCAGTACTTC
clone size: NA
V gene: TRBV5-1
D gene: NA
J gene: TRBJ2-7

CDR3 protein: CSVGTSGETQYF
CDR3 DNA: TGCAGCGTTGGTACTAGCGGAGAGACCCAGTACTTC
clone size: NA
V gene: TRBV29-1
D gene: TRBD2
J gene: TRBJ2-5

CDR3 protein: CASSQDGQGGIQPQHF
CDR3 DNA: TGCGCCAGCAGCCAAGATGGCCAGGGAGGGATTCAGCCCCAGCATTTT
clone size: NA
V gene: TRBV4-1
D gene: NA
J gene: TRBJ1-5

CDR3 protein: CASRKGLAGSYEQYF
CDR3 DNA: TGTGCCAGCAGAAAGGGGCTAGCGGGATCCTACGAGCAGTACTTC
clone size: NA
V gene: TRBV2
D gene: TRBD2
J gene: TRBJ2-7

CDR3 protein: CASSRVGAYEQYF
CDR3 DNA: TGTGCCAGCAGCCGGGTCGGGGCCTACGAGCAGTACTTC
clone size: NA
V gene: TRBV28
D gene: NA
J gene: TRBJ2-7

CDR3 protein: CASSEVGYTEAFF
CDR3 DNA: TGCGCCAGCAGCGAGGTTGGGTACACTGAAGCTTTCTTT
clone size: NA
V gene: TRBV5-1
D gene: NA
J gene: TRBJ1-1

CDR3 protein: CAWSGMTVNLDRADEKLFF
CDR3 DNA: TGTGCCTGGAGTGGGATGACGGTAAACCTAGACAGGGCGGACGAAAAACTGTTTTTT
clone size: NA
V gene: TRBV30
D gene: TRBD1
J gene: TRBJ1-4

CDR3 protein: CASSSPRDRGHTEAFF
CDR3 DNA: TGCGCCAGCAGCTCACCGAGGGACAGGGGGCACACTGAAGCTTTCTTT
clone size: once
V gene: TRBV4-1
D gene: TRBD1
J gene: TRBJ1-1

CDR3 protein: CASSRETVGYTF
CDR3 DNA: TGTGCCAGCAGCCGCGAGACAGTTGGCTACACCTTC
clone size: NA
V gene: TRBV11-2
D gene: NA
J gene: TRBJ1-2

CDR3 protein: CASSDSRVRGGPYEQYF
CDR3 DNA: TGTGCCAGCAGTGACTCGCGGGTCAGGGGAGGGCCTTACGAGCAGTACTTC
clone size: NA
V gene: TRBV6-4
D gene: NA
J gene: TRBJ2-7

CDR3 protein: CASSARDTNYGHTF
CDR3 DNA: TGTGCCAGCAGCGCCCGGGACACCAACTATGGCCACACCTTC
clone size: NA
V gene: TRBV5-6
D gene: NA
J gene: TRBJ1-2

CDR3 protein: CASSVGQAENYGYTF
CDR3 DNA: TGTGCCAGCAGCGTGGGACAAGCTGAAAACTATGGCTACACCTTC
clone size: NA
V gene: TRBV4-2
D gene: NA
J gene: TRBJ1-2

CDR3 protein: CASSHPKGLKNEKLFF
CDR3 DNA: TGCGCCAGCAGCCACCCGAAAGGACTAAAAAATGAAAAACTGTTTTTT
clone size: NA
V gene: TRBV4-1
D gene: NA
J gene: TRBJ1-4

CDR3 protein: CASSDPRDSPNYGYTF
CDR3 DNA: TGCGCCAGCAGCGATCCCCGGGACAGCCCTAACTATGGCTACACCTTC
clone size: NA
V gene: TRBV4-1
D gene: TRBD1
J gene: TRBJ1-2

CDR3 protein: CASSPPGSYNEQFF
CDR3 DNA: TGTGCCAGCAGCCCCCCCGGCTCCTACAATGAGCAGTTCTTC
clone size: NA
V gene: TRBV4-2
D gene: NA
J gene: TRBJ2-1

CDR3 protein: CASNAGGRSPLHF
CDR3 DNA: TGTGCCAGCAACGCAGGGGGCAGGTCACCCCTCCACTTT
clone size: few
V gene: TRBV2
D gene: TRBD1
J gene: TRBJ1-6

CDR3 protein: CATSRGTYGSYEQYF
CDR3 DNA: TGTGCCACCAGCAGAGGGACATACGGATCCTACGAGCAGTACTTC
clone size: NA
V gene: TRBV15
D gene: NA
J gene: TRBJ2-7

CDR3 protein: CASSEFWTGRRTNEKLFF
CDR3 DNA: TGCGCCAGCAGTGAGTTTTGGACAGGGCGAAGGACTAATGAAAAACTGTTTTTT
clone size: NA
V gene: TRBV10-2
D gene: TRBD1
J gene: TRBJ1-4

CDR3 protein: CASASGTSGNNEQFF
CDR3 DNA: TGTGCCAGCGCCTCCGGGACTAGCGGAAACAATGAGCAGTTCTTC
clone size: NA
V gene: TRBV7-6
D gene: TRBD2
J gene: TRBJ2-1

CDR3 protein: CASSPREGDGYTF
CDR3 DNA: TGTGCCAGCAGCCCTCGGGAGGGCGACGGCTACACCTTC
clone size: few
V gene: TRBV7-2
D gene: NA
J gene: TRBJ1-2

CDR3 protein: CASSSGQGVYEQYF
CDR3 DNA: TGTGCCAGCTCATCTGGACAGGGAGTCTACGAGCAGTACTTC
clone size: NA
V gene: TRBV18
D gene: TRBD1
J gene: TRBJ2-7

CDR3 protein: CASSLLSNQPQHF
CDR3 DNA: TGTGCCAGCAGTTTACTTAGCAATCAGCCCCAGCATTTT
clone size: NA
V gene: TRBV28
D gene: NA
J gene: TRBJ1-5

CDR3 protein: CSVDRGSFFYNEQFF
CDR3 DNA: TGCAGCGTCGACAGGGGGTCGTTCTTTTACAATGAGCAGTTCTTC
clone size: NA
V gene: TRBV29-1
D gene: TRBD1
J gene: TRBJ2-1